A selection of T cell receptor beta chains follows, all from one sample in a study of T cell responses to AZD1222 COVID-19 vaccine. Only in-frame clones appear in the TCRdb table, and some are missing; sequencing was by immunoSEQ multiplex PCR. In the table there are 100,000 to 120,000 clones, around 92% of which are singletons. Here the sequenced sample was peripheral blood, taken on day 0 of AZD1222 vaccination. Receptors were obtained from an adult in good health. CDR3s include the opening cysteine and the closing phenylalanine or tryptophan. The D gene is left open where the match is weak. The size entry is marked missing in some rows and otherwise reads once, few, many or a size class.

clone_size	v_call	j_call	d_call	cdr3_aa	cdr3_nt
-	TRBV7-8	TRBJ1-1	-	CASSPTENTEAFF	TGTGCCAGCAGCCCAACAGAAAACACTGAAGCTTTCTTT
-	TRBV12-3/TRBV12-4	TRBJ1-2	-	CASSQLGGGYTF	TGTGCCAGCAGTCAACTAGGTGGTGGCTACACCTTC
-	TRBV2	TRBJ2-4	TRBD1	CASSINRGKNIQYF	TGTGCCAGCAGTATCAACAGGGGAAAAAACATTCAGTACTTC
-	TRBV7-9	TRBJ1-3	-	CASSLRGNTIYF	TGTGCCAGCAGCTTACGGGGAAACACCATATATTTT
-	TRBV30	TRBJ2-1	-	CAWGKGGPLDEQFF	TGTGCCTGGGGCAAAGGGGGGCCTCTGGACGAGCAGTTCTTC
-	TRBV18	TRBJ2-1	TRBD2	CASSPMSGGQNEQFF	TGTGCCAGCTCACCCATGAGCGGGGGGCAGAATGAGCAGTTCTTC
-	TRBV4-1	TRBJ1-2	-	CASSHLKSGLHYGYTF	TGCGCCAGCAGCCATCTTAAATCGGGTTTGCACTATGGCTACACCTTC
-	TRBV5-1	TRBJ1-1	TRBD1	CASSYGTGNIMNTEAFF	TGCGCCAGCAGCTACGGGACAGGGAATATTATGAACACTGAAGCTTTCTTT
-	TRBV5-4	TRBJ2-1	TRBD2	CASSPTSGGAYEQFF	TGTGCCAGCAGCCCGACTAGCGGGGGGGCGTATGAGCAGTTCTTC
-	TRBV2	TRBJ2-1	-	CASRQGYEQFF	TGTGCCAGCAGACAGGGCTATGAGCAGTTCTTC
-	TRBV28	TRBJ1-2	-	CASSPPGNYGYTF	TGTGCCAGCAGCCCCCCGGGAAACTATGGCTACACCTTC
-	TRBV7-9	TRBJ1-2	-	CASSFPRSYGYTF	TGTGCCAGCAGCTTTCCGCGGTCCTATGGCTACACCTTC
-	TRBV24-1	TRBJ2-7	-	CATSDQRGGDKGEQYF	TGTGCCACCAGTGATCAAAGAGGGGGGGATAAAGGCGAGCAGTACTTC
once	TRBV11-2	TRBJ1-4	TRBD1	CASSATGGSNEKLFF	TGTGCCAGCAGCGCAACAGGGGGCTCTAATGAAAAACTGTTTTTT
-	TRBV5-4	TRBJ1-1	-	CASRPDSFNTEAFF	TGTGCCAGCAGGCCCGATTCTTTCAACACTGAAGCTTTCTTT
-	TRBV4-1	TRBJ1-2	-	CASSQGGANYGYTF	TGCGCCAGCAGCCAAGGGGGAGCTAACTATGGCTACACCTTC
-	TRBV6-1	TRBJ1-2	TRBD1	CASSAQGAKLGNYGYTF	TGTGCCAGCAGTGCACAGGGGGCGAAGCTAGGAAACTATGGCTACACCTTC
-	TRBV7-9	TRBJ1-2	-	CASSQDKGYGYTF	TGTGCCAGCAGCCAAGACAAGGGATATGGCTACACCTTC
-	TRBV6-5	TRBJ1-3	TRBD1	CASSYQGEGNTIYF	TGTGCCAGCAGTTACCAGGGGGAGGGAAACACCATATATTTT